Following are 8 T cell receptor beta chains from one sample sequenced in a study of cytomegalovirus exposure and HLA in healthy donors (dated by TCRdb to the late 2010s). Receptor libraries were prepared by the immunoSEQ multiplex PCR assay. A mixture of 60 forward primers for TCR Vbeta segments and 13 reverse primers for TCR Jbeta segments was used in the multiplex PCR. TCRdb took this table from immuneACCESS and kept in-frame rearrangements with V and J called. Such tables lack part of the clones; where checked against another copy, unresolved V genes explain under half of the gap, and the rest is unexplained. The sample yields roughly 160,000 clones; around 73% were counted once. The ten biggest clones cover 5.4% of the sample. What was sequenced was PBMCs. These receptors all come from a woman under 30 in good health and CMV-seropositive.

The J gene is TRBJ2-7, the V gene TRBV6-6; 9 nucleotides agree with TRBD1. The CDR3 has 14 residues. The junction had 10 bases not matched to a gene; V was cut back by 6 bases and J by 7 bases. Germline V gene data show CDR1 as MNHNY and CDR2 as SVGAGI (reference sequence). CDR3: CASSTGTGNREQYF. CDR3 coding DNA: TGTGCCAGCAGCACCGGGACAGGGAACCGAGAGCAGTACTTC.

The genes are TRBV6-4 and TRBJ1-4; TRBD1 matches 8 bases. CDR3 length: 16 amino acids. The germline V gene has CDR1 MRHNA and CDR2 SNTAGT. J was trimmed by 2 bases and V by 6 bases; bases with no gene match: 8. CDR3 protein: CASRRTGQSTNEKLFF. Written as DNA, the CDR3 is TGTGCCAGCAGGAGGACAGGGCAGTCGACTAATGAAAAACTGTTTTTT.

The V call is TRBV6-1, the J call TRBJ1-5; D may be TRBD1 (5 bases). CDR1 and CDR2 (germline): MNHNS, SASEGT. With 4 bases removed from V and 4 bases from J, the gap between germline ends came to 14 bases. The CDR3 is 15 amino acids. CDR3 in amino acids: CASSGRTGGNQPQHF. CDR3 nucleotide sequence: TGTGCCAGCAGTGGAAGAACCGGGGGGAATCAGCCCCAGCATTTT.

This chain connects TRBV29-1 to TRBJ1-3; D is undetermined. There are 12 residues in the CDR3. V dropped 7 bases and J dropped 2 bases, with 9 bases sitting between them. CDR1 and CDR2 (germline): SQVTM, ANQGSEA. The CDR3 nucleotides are TGCAGCGCGACAAACCCTGGAAACACCATATATTTT. This codes for CSATNPGNTIYF.

This chain connects TRBV19 to TRBJ1-6; 9 nucleotides align to TRBD1. Losses at the gene ends were 5 bases for V and 5 bases for J; bases not matched to a gene: 10. Germline V gene lookup returns CDR1 LNHDA and CDR2 SQIVND (reference sequence). The length of the CDR3 is 17 residues. The CDR3 here is CASSFTGQGEDNSPLHF. The CDR3 DNA reads as TGTGCCAGTAGTTTTACGGGACAGGGAGAGGATAATTCACCCCTCCACTTT.

The chain employs TRBV5-4 and TRBJ2-7; 11 bases map to TRBD2. The CDR3 spans 15 residues. V was pared by 5 bases and J by 0 bases, with 4 bases of the junction left unmatched. CDR1 is SGHNT, CDR2 YYREEE, per germline (reference sequence). CDR3 protein: CASSPLAGASYEQYF. The CDR3, as DNA: TGTGCCAGCAGTCCACTAGCGGGGGCCTCCTACGAGCAGTACTTC.

CDR3 protein: CASSSPSGGVAGELFF. The CDR3 DNA is TGTGCCAGCAGTTCCCCTAGCGGGGGGGTAGCCGGGGAGCTGTTTTTT. The chain carries TRBV6-5 and TRBJ2-2; 12 bases agree with TRBD2. The germline V gene has CDR1 MNHEY and CDR2 SVGAGI. The CDR3 consists of 16 residues. The junction had 6 bases not matched to a gene; V was cut back by 4 bases and J by 6 bases.

V gene TRBV6-1 combines with J gene TRBJ2-1; 7 nucleotides align to TRBD2. The V segment lost 0 bases and the J segment 3 bases; nucleotides outside the gene matches: 8. CDR1 is MNHNS and CDR2 is SASEGT in the germline V gene. CDR3 length: 17 residues. In DNA, the CDR3 is TGTGCCAGCAGTGAAGCACCGGCCAAGCGGGGCTACAATGAGCAGTTCTTC. This gives the protein CASSEAPAKRGYNEQFF.